This T cell receptor beta chain appears in the sequencing data of a study of human T cells and chemical hapten exposure. Only a few counts were recorded for this clonotype. The target antigen is unknown. The time point here: patch test 2, 6 weeks after DPC sensitization. Treatment here: therapeutic diphenylcyclopropenone sensitization with weekly scalp DPC. Suited to DPC and affected by alopecia, the donors ranged from 18 to 70 years old. Study conclusions and caveats: Versus controls, significantly more large CDR3 similarity clusters arose from expanded TCRs.

In TCRdb, the RACE reads were re-called with MiXCR into one record per CDR3 protein. The table lists tens of thousands of distinct CDR3 sequences, 11% of them singletons. The CDR3 totals 15 residues. Trimming left V 0 bases short and J 7 bases short, with 15 bases between. In germline, CDR1 is SGHDT, CDR2 YYEEEE. The rearrangement links TRBV5-6 to TRBJ2-3; TRBD2 might be the D (6 bases). The sequences come from whole blood, collected in connection with sensitization to the hapten diphenylcyclopropenone (DPC). This TCR derives from a man between 35 and 55 years old with alopecia areata. Some clones in this sample may be carry-over from other donors' samples. The CDR3 DNA reads TGTGCCAGCAGCTTGGCTCCGGGAGAAACAAATACGCAGTATTTT. Residues: CASSLAPGETNTQYF.